This T cell receptor beta chain was recorded in a study of post-analysis software for immune sequencing data. Regarding the study as a whole: Patients with multiple sclerosis recorded significantly lower normalized Chao1 diversity than controls, the study found. Patients carried several TRBV segments more frequently than controls did, and TRBV5-6, TRBV5-1 and TRBV20-1 were among them.

The CDR3 consists of 15 residues. Germline V gives CDR1 SNHLY, CDR2 FYNNEI. J lost 5 bases, V lost 6 bases, and 10 bases had no gene match. Carried by the TCR beta cDNA libraries were unique molecular identifiers. Via MiXCR, TCRdb re-called the PCR reads, giving one row per CDR3 protein. The table records about 800,000 distinct CDR3 sequences, 30% of them present only once. As for this clonotype: Antigen unknown.

This receptor was taken from a girl aged 5-17 years with multiple sclerosis. The rearrangement uses TRBV2 and TRBJ2-1; 7 nucleotides match TRBD1. The sequenced material came from blood. CDR3 nucleotides: TGTGCCAGCAGGCAACAGGGGCGGAGGAACAATGAGCAGTTCTTC. Amino acid sequence: CASRQQGRRNNEQFF.